The 12 T cell receptor beta chains in this list originate from one sample, sequenced in a study of cytomegalovirus exposure and HLA in healthy donors. Libraries were prepared by immunoSEQ multiplex PCR; TCRdb keeps only in-frame clonotypes and omits some of them. Of about 76,000 clones in the sample, 94% were seen once. Material: PBMCs. The source is a man aged 18 to 35 in good health and CMV-seropositive.

V gene TRBV18 combines with J gene TRBJ2-7; 7 bases line up with TRBD1. This CDR3 has 12 amino acids. The V segment lost 5 bases and the J segment 7 bases; nucleotides outside the gene matches: 5. Germline V CDR1 and CDR2: KGHSH, LQKENI. As DNA, the CDR3 is TGTGCCAGCTCATCTGACAGGGAAGAGCAGTACTTC. It is translated as CASSSDREEQYF.

The chain carries TRBV28 and TRBJ1-1; D is unresolved. Trimming took 3 bases from V and 11 from J, leaving 13 bases between them. Looked up from germline, CDR1 is MDHEN and CDR2 is SYDVKM. CDR3 length equals 12 residues. DNA of the CDR3: TGTGCCAGCAGTTTGGGCACAGCCGTTGCTTTCTTT. Translating gives CASSLGTAVAFF.

The V call is TRBV18, the J call TRBJ2-3; 8 nucleotides line up with TRBD2. This CDR3 has 15 residues. V gave up 3 bases and J gave up 6 bases; unmatched junction bases: 8. Germline V gene sequence: CDR1 KGHSH, CDR2 LQKENI. In nucleotides, the CDR3 is TGTGCCAGCTCACCGGGACTAGGAAAAATGGATACGCAGTATTTT. It encodes CASSPGLGKMDTQYF.

This clone showed up just once. The chain combines TRBV6-1 with TRBJ2-5, with 7 positions matching TRBD2. V lost 10 bases, J lost 2 bases, and 13 bases stayed unmatched. Germline V gives CDR1 MNHNS, CDR2 SASEGT. The CDR3 runs 15 residues. The CDR3 nucleotides are TGTGCCACCGAGAGGACCGGGACTATTCAAGAGACCCAGTACTTC. Protein sequence: CATERTGTIQETQYF.

This chain connects TRBV15 to TRBJ1-5; no clear D. Trimming left V 1 base short and J 4 bases short, with 8 bases between. CDR1 LNHNV and CDR2 YYDKDF come from the germline V gene (reference sequence). The CDR3 consists of 14 residues. CDR3 sequence reads: CATSRVSLNQPQHF. Here the CDR3 DNA reads TGTGCCACCAGCAGAGTGTCCCTTAATCAGCCCCAGCATTTT. Combining the CDR3 with reference TRBV15 and TRBJ1-5 gives the whole variable domain DAMVIQNPRYQVTQFGKPVTLSCSQTLNHNVMYWYQQKSSQAPKLLFHYYDKDFNNEADTPDNFQSRRPNTSFCFLDIRSPGLGDTAMYLCATSRVSLNQPQHFGDGTRLSIL.

The chain combines TRBV4-1 with TRBJ2-3, with a tentative D call TRBD1 (6 bases). This CDR3 comprises 16 residues. The V gene lost 3 bases and the J gene lost 1 base, with 14 bases spanning the gap. CDR1 MGHRA and CDR2 YSYEKL come from the germline V gene. The CDR3, as DNA: TGCGCCAGCAGCCAGCCGGGACAAGGACGCACAGATACGCAGTATTTT. Its translation is CASSQPGQGRTDTQYF.

This rearrangement joins TRBV5-5 to TRBJ1-4; D uncertain. Germline V lookup: CDR1 SGHKS, CDR2 YYEKEE (reference sequence). Trimming took 3 bases from V and 6 from J, leaving 15 bases between them. The CDR3 length is 15 residues. In nucleotides, the CDR3 is TGTGCCAGCAGCTCCACCAGCGGCTTTTATGAAAAACTGTTTTTT. This gives the protein CASSSTSGFYEKLFF.

The chain is built from TRBV6-1 and TRBJ1-4; D call uncertain. This CDR3 is 12 amino acids long. V dropped 4 bases and J dropped 12 bases, with 12 bases sitting between them. Germline-derived CDR1 and CDR2 are MNHNS and SASEGT. In DNA, the CDR3 is TGTGCCAGCAGTGTCCCACAGTCAGAACTGTTTTTT. The encoded protein is CASSVPQSELFF.

The V gene is TRBV18, the J gene TRBJ2-3; TRBD2 matches 10 bases. Germline trimming cut 3 bases from V and 3 bases from J; bases unmatched to any gene: 6. Per germline, CDR1 KGHSH and CDR2 LQKENI. This CDR3 region has 16 residues. The CDR3 bases are TGTGCCAGCTCACCCTCGCTTAGCGGGAGGACAGATACGCAGTATTTT. Translated, it gives CASSPSLSGRTDTQYF.

This chain uses TRBV2 with TRBJ2-1, with D unclear. The CDR3 has 13 residues. Germline V gene lookup returns CDR1 SNHLY and CDR2 FYNNEI. With 6 bases removed from V and 9 bases from J, the gap between germline ends came to 15 bases. CDR3: CASSTDTNGEQFF. As DNA, the CDR3 is TGTGCCAGCAGCACTGACACCAACGGTGAGCAGTTCTTC.

V usage is TRBV5-1 and J usage is TRBJ1-3; 12 nucleotides agree with TRBD1. Germline V lookup: CDR1 SGHRS, CDR2 YFSETQ. V was clipped by 3 bases and J by 0 bases; unmatched bases: 7. The CDR3 spans 18 residues. CDR3 coding DNA: TGCGCCAGCAGCTCAACCGGGACAGGGGGCTACTCTGGAAACACCATATATTTT. Translating it yields CASSSTGTGGYSGNTIYF.

V usage is TRBV6-5 and J usage is TRBJ2-7; possible D gene TRBD1, 6 bases. In germline, CDR1 is MNHEY, CDR2 SVGAGI. The V gene lost 1 base and the J gene lost 4 bases, with 11 bases spanning the gap. This CDR3 has 14 residues. Written as DNA, the CDR3 is TGTGCCAGCAGTTACTTGGGACACGTTTACGAGCAGTACTTC. Translation: CASSYLGHVYEQYF.